This T cell receptor beta chain was documented in a study of T cells in Graves' hyperthyroidism and ophthalmopathy. Overall study findings and caveats: Separation of ophthalmopathy from stable hyperthyroidism was achieved by a 13 V-J model. Appearing also in blood were most of the thyroid clonotypes expanded above 0.001. Ophthalmopathy prediction by the model preceded onset by a median about 6.3 months.

This clonotype appeared many times. Its antigen is as yet unknown. V lost 6 bases, J lost 5 bases, and 15 bases lay in between. The CDR3 has 14 residues. CDR1 and CDR2 from the germline V gene are MNHNS and SASEGT. Clinical symptoms, serum thyroxine and TRAb, thyroid ultrasound and orbital computed tomography were used for the diagnoses. Regions amplified from RNA transcripts were the TCR beta CDR3 regions. HTBI primers were employed in a first-round RT-PCR of the TCR CDR3. Each CDR3 protein is one row after TCRdb ran MiXCR on the multiplex PCR reads. Of a few hundred thousand distinct CDR3 sequences listed, roughly 16% are singletons.

The chain couples TRBV6-1 to TRBJ2-3; possibly TRBD1 for D (6 bases). The sequenced material came from blood. This sequence was found in a woman aged 40 to 50 with Graves' ophthalmopathy. CDR3: CASRKQGPEDTQYF. Written as DNA, the CDR3 is TGTGCCAGCAGGAAACAGGGTCCGGAAGATACGCAGTATTTT.